A single sample gave rise to the 14 T cell receptor beta chains below, sequenced in a study of cytomegalovirus exposure and HLA in healthy donors. The PCR made use of 60 Vbeta and 13 Jbeta primers. TCRdb's table, derived via immunoSEQ multiplex PCR, lists solely in-frame clones and lacks some. The data hold 100,000 to 150,000 clones, with approximately 72% observed a single time. Sequencing input: PBMCs. The source of these receptors is a woman aged 45-65 years in good health and CMV-seropositive.

This chain uses TRBV6-1 with TRBJ1-2; D gene uncertain. V was clipped by 6 bases and J by 3 bases, with 8 bases between them. The CDR3 has 12 residues. CDR1 MNHNS and CDR2 SASEGT come from the germline V gene. CDR3 sequence: CASREGDYGYTF. The DNA of the CDR3 is TGTGCCAGCAGGGAGGGCGACTATGGCTACACCTTC.

This chain connects TRBV7-8 to TRBJ2-7, with TRBD1 matching over 11 bases. Germline V gene lookup returns CDR1 SGHVS and CDR2 FQNEAQ. The CDR3 contains 14 residues. J gave up 5 bases and V 2 bases, and 2 bases lay outside the gene matches. The CDR3 bases are TGTGCCAGCAGCTTACGGGACAGGGGGAACGAGCAGTACTTC. This sequence encodes CASSLRDRGNEQYF. The entire variable domain, with the rest obtained from reference TRBV7-8 and TRBJ2-7, is as follows: GAGVSQSPRYKVAKRGQDVALRCDPISGHVSLFWYQQALGQGPEFLTYFQNEAQLDKSGLPSDRFFAERPEGSVSTLKIQRTQQEDSAVYLCASSLRDRGNEQYFGPGTRLTVT.

The chain combines TRBV27 with TRBJ2-3; 9 nucleotides align to TRBD2. Germline V gene sequence: CDR1 MNHEY, CDR2 SMNVEV (reference sequence). The CDR3 sequence is 15 residues long. V lost 5 bases, J lost 1 base, and 4 bases stayed unmatched. The CDR3 loop is CASSHRTSGTDTQYF. CDR3 DNA: TGTGCCAGCAGTCACAGGACTAGCGGCACAGATACGCAGTATTTT.

This chain connects TRBV13 to TRBJ2-7; D unresolved. Germline V CDR1 and CDR2: PRHDT, FYEKMQ (reference sequence). V lost 6 bases and J lost 5, with 11 bases in between. This CDR3 spans 12 amino acids. CDR3 amino acids: CASSSTVHEQYF. CDR3 nucleotides: TGTGCCAGCAGTTCTACGGTCCACGAGCAGTACTTC.

This clone occurred a few times. The rearrangement joins TRBV5-1 to TRBJ2-3; 13 nucleotides line up with TRBD2. Trimming cost V 3 bases and J 3 bases; bases outside gene matches: 7. The germline gives CDR1 SGHRS, CDR2 YFSETQ. This CDR3 has 17 residues. This CDR3 is CASSYSPTSGGTDTQYF. CDR3 coding DNA: TGCGCCAGCAGCTATAGCCCGACTAGCGGGGGGACAGATACGCAGTATTTT.

V gene TRBV18 combines with J gene TRBJ1-2; D call uncertain. The CDR3 has 14 amino acids. Germline lookup yields CDR1 KGHSH and CDR2 LQKENI. Trimming pared 3 bases from V and 8 bases from J, leaving 16 bases between. As DNA, the CDR3 is TGTGCCAGCTCACCCCCTGTCCTCCTTGTGGGCTACACCTTC. Translated: CASSPPVLLVGYTF.

V is TRBV30 and J is TRBJ2-1; TRBD2 matches at 13 bases. This CDR3 is built from 13 residues. Germline V CDR1 and CDR2: GTSNPN, SVGIG (reference sequence). Trimming took 2 bases from V and 15 from J; bases not matched to a gene: 7. The CDR3 nucleotides read TGTGCCTGGAGTCCCCGACTAGCGGGGGGTATGTTCTTC. Translating gives CAWSPRLAGGMFF.

V and J are TRBV4-3 and TRBJ1-3, with a tentative D call TRBD1 (5 bases). CDR3 length: 16 residues. With 3 bases removed from V and 0 bases from J, the gap between germline ends came to 12 bases. Germline V gives CDR1 LGHNA, CDR2 YSLEER. The CDR3 DNA is TGCGCCAGCAGCCAGGGCCAGGGCAGCTCTGGAAACACCATATATTTT. Protein product: CASSQGQGSSGNTIYF.

This clone was seen a handful of times. This chain links TRBV18 with TRBJ1-3; 10 bases match TRBD1. With 2 bases clipped from V and 0 bases from J, the junction kept 10 bases outside the gene matches. The CDR3 has 19 amino acids. From germline, CDR1 is KGHSH and CDR2 LQKENI. CDR3 region: CASSPAGTGAGGSGNTIYF. CDR3 sequence (DNA): TGTGCCAGCTCACCAGCGGGGACAGGGGCAGGCGGCTCTGGAAACACCATATATTTT.

The chain joins TRBV5-1 to TRBJ2-5; a weak D match, TRBD2 (5 bases). Matching the DNA end better, TRBJ2-7 makes the J call doubtful. Germline values: CDR1 SGHRS, CDR2 YFSETQ. The CDR3 extends over 14 amino acids. DNA for the CDR3: TGCGCCAGCAGCTTGGCTTCCGGGAAGGGCGAGCAGTACTTC. It specifies CASSLASGKGEQYF.

This chain links TRBV15 with TRBJ1-2; the match to TRBD1 covers 7 bases. This CDR3 is 16 amino acids long. Germline V CDR1 and CDR2: LNHNV, YYDKDF (reference sequence). V shed 4 bases, J shed 4 bases, and the junction held 12 bases outside the gene matches. CDR3 loop: CATSTIFLTGIYGYTF. CDR3 nucleotides: TGTGCCACCAGCACTATTTTTTTGACAGGGATCTATGGCTACACCTTC.

This chain uses TRBV11-3 with TRBJ2-7; TRBD1 aligns across 7 bases. There are 15 residues in the CDR3. The V gene end was trimmed by 4 bases and the J gene end by 3 bases; junction bases not matched to a gene: 9. Per the germline V gene, CDR1 is SGHNT and CDR2 is YENEEA. This CDR3 is CASSSKAGGSYEQYF. The CDR3, as DNA: TGTGCCAGCAGCTCTAAAGCAGGGGGTAGCTACGAGCAGTACTTC.

The J gene is TRBJ2-7, the V gene TRBV7-2; D unresolved. Germline-derived CDR1 and CDR2 are SGHTA and FQGNSA. V lost 3 bases to trimming and J lost 5 bases, with 11 bases between them. The CDR3 extends over 13 amino acids. The CDR3 DNA reads TGTGCCAGCAGCTTCCGTCTGGGCGACGAGCAGTACTTC. This gives the protein CASSFRLGDEQYF.

V gene TRBV30 combines with J gene TRBJ2-5, with a tentative D call TRBD2 (6 bases). There are 13 residues in the CDR3. Germline CDR1 reads GTSNPN; CDR2 reads SVGIG (reference sequence). V lost 3 bases and J lost 4, with 12 bases in between. CDR3 region: CAWRNSGGETQYF. Here the CDR3 DNA reads TGTGCCTGGAGGAATAGCGGAGGAGAGACCCAGTACTTC.